This T cell receptor (beta chain) was documented in a study of CXCR3-negative and CXCR3-positive naive CD8 T cells. The CDR3 runs 14 residues. UMI-labeled 5' RACE TRB cDNA libraries were prepared from the cells. TCRdb reprocessed the 5' RACE reads and keeps a single row for each CDR3 protein, giving no DNA. The sample table includes roughly 45,000 distinct CDR3 sequences. The J gene is TRBJ1-3, the V gene TRBV3-2. TRBV3-2 constitutes a pseudogene. This receptor was taken from a human donor in good health. Some clones in this sample may be carry-over from other donors' samples. The sample comprised naive CXCR3- CD8+ T cells from blood. Subset of the sample: CD45RO-CCR7+CD27+CD95- naive CD8+ T cells lacking CXCR3 (TNR3-). Here the CDR3 reads CASSQGRIGNTIYF.